The rows below give T cell receptor beta chains drawn from one sample of a study of blood T cell repertoires in COVID-19. TCRdb's table, derived via immunoSEQ multiplex PCR, lists solely in-frame clones and lacks some. The data show some 270,000 clones, around nine tenths seen once. Sequences were obtained from peripheral blood. These receptors came from a woman in her sixties who had recovered from COVID-19. Both conserved end residues are part of each CDR3. Rows give clone size only sometimes, using once, few, many, or a class for an expanded clone.

clone size,V gene,J gene,CDR3 protein
-,TRBV4-1,TRBJ1-2,CASSQDGVRGYTF
-,TRBV7-3,TRBJ1-5,CASSLNLWGQGVLMGCNQPQHF
-,TRBV5-1,TRBJ2-7,CASSLVAGLAFSYEQYF
-,TRBV27,TRBJ1-2,CASAVRGGYGYTF
-,TRBV11-3,TRBJ2-3,CASSLGTSYTDTQYF
-,TRBV7-3,TRBJ2-7,CASSPGLAGEQYF
-,TRBV2,TRBJ1-3,CASSAWREAGNTIYF
-,TRBV7-9,TRBJ1-5,CASRNRQGNQPQHF
-,TRBV5-1,TRBJ2-5,CASSLGPRDWGTQYF
-,TRBV11-2,TRBJ2-7,CASSSAPRRGGWEQYF
-,TRBV6-6,TRBJ1-3,CASSLPGTGASGNTIYF
once,TRBV6-2/TRBV6-3,TRBJ2-7,CASSYGLKAGDWEQYF
-,TRBV3-1/TRBV3-2,TRBJ2-4,CASEQGPGIQYF
-,TRBV6-2/TRBV6-3,TRBJ2-7,CASSLDRGYEQYF
-,TRBV19,TRBJ1-6,CASSIVAASDSPLHF
-,TRBV6-1,TRBJ2-7,CASSEGLAGPYEQYF
-,TRBV5-1,TRBJ2-5,CASRLAGGQETQYF
few,TRBV12-5,TRBJ2-3,CASGSGQGDTDTQYF
-,TRBV7-9,TRBJ2-5,CASSLALVRGETQYF
-,TRBV19,TRBJ1-1,CASGDLGQMNTEAFF
-,TRBV23-1,TRBJ2-2,CASTKRRGPGGTGELFF
-,TRBV6-5,TRBJ2-7,CASSYSPGFGEQYF
-,TRBV5-1,TRBJ2-3,CASSPSLTSGGWEDTQYF
few,TRBV4-3,TRBJ1-1,CASSLGYGNTEAFF
-,TRBV19,TRBJ1-5,CASSMNSGYQPQHF
-,TRBV4-1,TRBJ1-2,CASSQELSFQGKNGYTF
-,TRBV9,TRBJ1-2,CASSRAGGPYGYTF
-,TRBV12-3/TRBV12-4,TRBJ1-5,CASSQGINQPQHF
-,TRBV6-5,TRBJ1-3,CASSRTGNSGNTIYF
-,TRBV5-1,TRBJ1-4,CASKTGELDEKLFF
-,TRBV5-8,TRBJ2-7,CASSLDRGSFLYEQYF
-,TRBV6-2/TRBV6-3,TRBJ2-1,CASSYGGVNEQFF
-,TRBV9,TRBJ2-1,CASSRVVDEQFF
many,TRBV19,TRBJ1-1,CASRGQGNTEAFF
-,TRBV5-8,TRBJ2-3,CASSLGATGSTDTQYF
-,TRBV19,TRBJ2-7,CATRDSSYEQYF
-,TRBV11-2,TRBJ2-5,CASRVGTSGGAFGRETQYF
-,TRBV5-1,TRBJ1-4,CASSTGRIGEKLFF
once,TRBV7-3,TRBJ1-1,CASSSQGAVSTEAFF
few,TRBV27,TRBJ2-7,CASSPPPTGGLYEQYF
-,TRBV27,TRBJ2-7,CASSGSYFVGTGVYEQYF
-,TRBV19,TRBJ2-7,CASSPDRASDEQYF
-,TRBV29-1,TRBJ2-5,CSGSGGLQETQYF
-,TRBV6-5,TRBJ2-3,CASSSRGDTQYF
-,TRBV28,TRBJ2-5,CASSRAGQGDVQYF
-,TRBV11-2,TRBJ2-3,CASSFQADTQYF
-,TRBV29-1,TRBJ2-3,CSEYRGDTQYF
-,TRBV5-1,TRBJ2-3,CASSWGPGVMDTQYF
-,TRBV5-1,TRBJ1-2,CASSLTGQGTYGYTF
-,TRBV4-3,TRBJ2-7,CASSQGGSSYEQYF
-,TRBV12-3/TRBV12-4,TRBJ1-6,CASRPGVYSPLHF
-,TRBV9,TRBJ2-2,CASSPRYWTGGVGELFF
-,TRBV7-2,TRBJ1-2,CASSLAPGTYGYTF
-,TRBV3-1/TRBV3-2,TRBJ1-6,CASSLKDRGGPLHF
once,TRBV7-9,TRBJ2-1,CASSPLTGDYNEQFF
-,TRBV10-3,TRBJ1-2,CAISEPTTTGDGYTF
-,TRBV9,TRBJ1-1,CASSEGAMGTEAFF
-,TRBV19,TRBJ2-1,CASLPQGQEYNEQFF
-,TRBV19,TRBJ2-2,CASSIMPAGELFF
-,TRBV6-5,TRBJ2-5,CASSLSGGPETQYF